The rows below give T cell receptor beta chains drawn from one sample of a study of T cell responses to AZD1222 COVID-19 vaccine. Sequencing was performed with immunoSEQ multiplex PCR; in TCRdb, only in-frame clones are kept and a portion is missing. The sample records some 78,000 clones, 83% being singletons. Sequenced material: peripheral blood, taken 28 days after the second AZD1222 dose. The source is an adult who received the AZD1222 COVID-19 vaccine. The CDR3 runs from the conserved cysteine through the conserved F or W. D genes are given only for firm matches. Size tells how often a clone was seen (once, few, many) or the class of an expanded clone, and some rows leave it out.

j_call clone_size d_call v_call cdr3_nt cdr3_aa
TRBJ1-1 . . TRBV18 TGTGCCAGCTCACCACCAATGAGAGAGAACACTGAAGCTTTCTTT CASSPPMRENTEAFF
TRBJ2-7 . TRBD1 TRBV4-1 TGCGCCAGCAGCCAACCAGGGGGCGTTTACGAGCAGTACTTC CASSQPGGVYEQYF
TRBJ2-7 few . TRBV7-9 TGTGCCAGCAGCGGAGTACCTAGCTACGAGCAGTACTTC CASSGVPSYEQYF
TRBJ1-5 . . TRBV5-1 TGCGCCAGCAGCTGGGACGTAAATCAGCCCCAGCATTTT CASSWDVNQPQHF
TRBJ2-7 . . TRBV7-8 TGTGCCAGCAGCTTCGGGGTTAAAGTCTCCTACGAGCAGTACTTC CASSFGVKVSYEQYF
TRBJ1-4 . TRBD1 TRBV5-8 TGTGCCAGCAGCCTTTCCGGGACAGGGGATTATGAAAAACTGTTTTTT CASSLSGTGDYEKLFF
TRBJ1-3 few . TRBV20-1 TGCAGTGCTAGTATGAGCCCTGGGGCTGGAAACACCATATATTTT CSASMSPGAGNTIYF
TRBJ1-2 few . TRBV4-1 TGCGCCAGCAGCCAAATCCGAGGACGCAACTATGGCTACACCTTC CASSQIRGRNYGYTF
TRBJ2-1 . TRBD2 TRBV10-3 TGTGCCATCAGTGGTCTGGCGGGAGTGGGCAATGAGCAGTTCTTC CAISGLAGVGNEQFF
TRBJ1-5 . TRBD1 TRBV30 TGTGCCTGGAGCTCAGGGGGACTTTCACGACAGCCCCAGCATTTT CAWSSGGLSRQPQHF
TRBJ2-7 . TRBD1 TRBV27 TGTGCCAGCAGTAGTCCCGGGACAGGGGGGGAGTACTTC CASSSPGTGGEYF
TRBJ2-3 . . TRBV19 TGTGCCAGTAGCTCTCGAATAGATACGCAGTATTTT CASSSRIDTQYF
TRBJ2-5 . . TRBV4-2 TGTGCCAGCAGCCAAGGTCGCAAGAGGTCGGAGACCCAGTACTTC CASSQGRKRSETQYF
TRBJ1-2 . TRBD1 TRBV27 TGTGCCAGCAGTCCAACCGGGACAGGGATCTTTGGCTACACCTTC CASSPTGTGIFGYTF
TRBJ1-4 few TRBD1 TRBV18 TGTGCCAGCTCGCCGACAGGGCCGGCAACTAATGAAAAACTGTTTTTT CASSPTGPATNEKLFF
TRBJ1-1 . TRBD1 TRBV6-2/TRBV6-3 TGTGCCAGCAGTAACGGTGACAGGGGAGGAGGGACTGAAGCTTTCTTT CASSNGDRGGGTEAFF
TRBJ1-6 . . TRBV6-5 TGTGCCAGCGGAGAGAGCTCCTATAATTCACCCCTCCACTTT CASGESSYNSPLHF
TRBJ2-1 once . TRBV19 TGTGCCAGTAGTAGGGGCTCCTACAATGAGCAGTTCTTC CASSRGSYNEQFF
TRBJ2-1 . TRBD2 TRBV3-1/TRBV3-2 TGTGCCAGCAGCCCCCCCCGCGGAGCTAGCGGCTACAATGAGCAGTTCTTC CASSPPRGASGYNEQFF
TRBJ1-5 . TRBD1 TRBV19 TGTGCCAGTAGCCCGGGACAGGATGATCAGCCCCAGCATTTT CASSPGQDDQPQHF